The present TCR beta chain was sequenced within a study of neurological immune-mediated disorders. TCRdb analysed the 5' RACE reads with MiXCR anew, one entry per CDR3 protein. In the table there are more than 55,000 distinct CDR3 sequences, around 24% of which are singletons. Time point here: technical triplicate 2. The ends lost 8 bases at V and 4 bases at J; junction bases unmatched: 12. This CDR3 spans 16 amino acids. CDR1 is MNHNY, CDR2 SVGAGI, per germline (reference sequence). This clonotype has ten or more counts. Material for sequencing was PBMCs. This sequence originates from a man in his 60s with HTLV-1-associated myelopathy (HAM/TSP). This sequence joins TRBV6-6 and TRBJ2-1, with 9 bases aligning to TRBD2. The CDR3 loop reads CASLTPASGTYNEQFF. The CDR3 nucleotides are TGTGCCAGCCTGACTCCGGCTAGCGGGACGTACAATGAGCAGTTCTTC.